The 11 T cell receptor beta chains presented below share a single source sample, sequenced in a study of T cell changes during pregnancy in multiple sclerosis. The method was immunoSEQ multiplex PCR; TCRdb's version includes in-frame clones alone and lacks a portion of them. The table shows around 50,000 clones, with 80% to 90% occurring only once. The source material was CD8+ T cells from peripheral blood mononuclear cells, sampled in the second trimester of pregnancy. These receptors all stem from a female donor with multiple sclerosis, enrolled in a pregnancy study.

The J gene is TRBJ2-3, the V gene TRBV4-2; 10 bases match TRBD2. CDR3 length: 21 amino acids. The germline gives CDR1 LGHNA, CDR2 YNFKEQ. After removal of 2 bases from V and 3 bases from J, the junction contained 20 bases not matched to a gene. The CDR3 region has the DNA TGTGCCAGCAGCCAAATAGGGAACAGAGAATTGAGCGGGGGGGCTACAGATACGCAGTATTTT. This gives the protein CASSQIGNRELSGGATDTQYF.

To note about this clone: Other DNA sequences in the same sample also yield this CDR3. CDR3 DNA: TGTGCCAGCAGCGTAGGGGACAGGGATCAGCCCCAGCATTTT. Its protein is CASSVGDRDQPQHF. The rearrangement uses TRBV9 and TRBJ1-5; 9 bases map to TRBD1. Germline loops: CDR1 SGDLS, CDR2 YYNGEE. There are 14 residues in the CDR3. V shed 0 bases, J shed 5 bases, and the junction held 0 bases outside the gene matches.

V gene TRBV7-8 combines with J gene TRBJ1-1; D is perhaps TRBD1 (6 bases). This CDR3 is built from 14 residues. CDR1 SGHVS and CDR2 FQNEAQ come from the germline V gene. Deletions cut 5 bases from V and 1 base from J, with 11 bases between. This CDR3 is CASSLGQQNTEAFF. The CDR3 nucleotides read TGTGCCAGCAGCCTAGGACAGCAGAACACTGAAGCTTTCTTT.

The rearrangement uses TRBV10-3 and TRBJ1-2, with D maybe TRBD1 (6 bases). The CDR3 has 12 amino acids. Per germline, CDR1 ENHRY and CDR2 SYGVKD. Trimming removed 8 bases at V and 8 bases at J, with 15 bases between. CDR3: CAISVAGDGYTF. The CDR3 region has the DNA TGTGCCATCTCTGTGGCAGGGGACGGCTACACCTTC.

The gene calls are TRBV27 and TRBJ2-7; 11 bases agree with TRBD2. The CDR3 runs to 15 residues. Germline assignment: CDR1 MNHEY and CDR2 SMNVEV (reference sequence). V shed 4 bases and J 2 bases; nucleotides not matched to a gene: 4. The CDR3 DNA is TGTGCCAGCAGTTCTAGCGGGGGGCCCCCCTACGAGCAGTACTTC. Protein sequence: CASSSSGGPPYEQYF.

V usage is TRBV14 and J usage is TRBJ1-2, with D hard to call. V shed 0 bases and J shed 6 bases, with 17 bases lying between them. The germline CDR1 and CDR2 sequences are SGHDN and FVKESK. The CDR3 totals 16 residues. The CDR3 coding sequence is TGTGCCAGCAGCCAAGATCCTGAGGCAATTTTCAATGGCTACACCTTC. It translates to CASSQDPEAIFNGYTF.

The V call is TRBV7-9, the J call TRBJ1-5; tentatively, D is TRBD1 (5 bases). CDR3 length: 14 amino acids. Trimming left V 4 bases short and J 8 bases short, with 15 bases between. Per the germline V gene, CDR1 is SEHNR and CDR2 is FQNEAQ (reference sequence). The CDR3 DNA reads TGTGCCAGCAGCTACGATAGGGGCCTAGAGCCCCAGCATTTT. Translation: CASSYDRGLEPQHF.

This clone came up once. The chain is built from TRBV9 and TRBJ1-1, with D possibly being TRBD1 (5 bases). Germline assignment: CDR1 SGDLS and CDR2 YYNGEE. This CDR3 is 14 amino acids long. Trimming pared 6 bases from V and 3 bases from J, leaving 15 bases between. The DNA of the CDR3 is TGTGCCAGCAATCGGGGGGGGTCGGACACTGAAGCTTTCTTT. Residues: CASNRGGSDTEAFF.

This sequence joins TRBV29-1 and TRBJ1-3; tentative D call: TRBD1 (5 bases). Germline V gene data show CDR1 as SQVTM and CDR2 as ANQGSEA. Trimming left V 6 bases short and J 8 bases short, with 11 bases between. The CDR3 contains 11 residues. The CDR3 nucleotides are TGCAGCGTCGTGGCGGGGGACACCATATATTTT. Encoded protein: CSVVAGDTIYF.

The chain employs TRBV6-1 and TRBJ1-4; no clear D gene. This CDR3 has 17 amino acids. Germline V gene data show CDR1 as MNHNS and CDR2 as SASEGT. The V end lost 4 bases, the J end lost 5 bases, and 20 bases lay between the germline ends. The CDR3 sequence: CASSAPITGIENEKLFF. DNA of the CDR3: TGTGCCAGCAGTGCGCCTATAACCGGGATTGAGAATGAAAAACTGTTTTTT.

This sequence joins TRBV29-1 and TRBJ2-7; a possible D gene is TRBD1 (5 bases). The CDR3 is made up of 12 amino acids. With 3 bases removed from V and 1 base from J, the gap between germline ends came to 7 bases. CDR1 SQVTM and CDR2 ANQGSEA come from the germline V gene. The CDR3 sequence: CSVEGQSYEQYF. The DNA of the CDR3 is TGCAGCGTTGAGGGGCAATCCTACGAGCAGTACTTC.